The entry that follows covers one T cell receptor beta chain sequence. Its antigen is currently unknown. Using its own MiXCR run on the RT-PCR reads, TCRdb lists one record per CDR3 protein. The table has about 300,000 distinct CDR3 sequences, just over 20% seen once; the top ten hold roughly a tenth. The data were taken from a study of response to subunit inactivated influenza vaccine. General study results and limits: Few new T cells, the authors suggested, are recruited by each seasonal influenza vaccination.

The source was PBMCs from blood, collected 21 months after vaccination. The clonotype comes from a man aged 50-75 years who received an inactivated influenza vaccine.

The CDR3 sequence: CASRHRTLNTEAFF. DNA of the CDR3: TGTGCCAGCAGACACCGGACGCTGAACACTGAAGCTTTCTTT. The chain is built from TRBV6-2 or TRBV6-3 and TRBJ1-1, with unresolved D. Trimming pared 6 bases from V and 0 bases from J, leaving 11 bases between. Germline lookup yields CDR1 MNHEY and CDR2 SVGEGT. The CDR3 consists of 14 residues.